This TCR beta chain came from a study of shared clonotypes between healthy human individuals. In regard to this clone: Its antigen is unknown.

Germline-derived CDR1 and CDR2 are MNHEY and SMNVEV (reference sequence). Trimming shortened V by 6 bases and J by 8 bases, and 16 bases separated the two germline ends. The CDR3 consists of 13 residues. Adult donors, all healthy and HIV-negative, had no recent acute infections or vaccinations. Findings and limits, study-wide: Estimated clonotype richness was generally higher in naive than memory subsets. With few donors, the genetic and exposure-history diversity represented was limited.

Measured with immunoSEQ multiplex PCR; TCRdb has only the in-frame clones, and not every one. There are over 850,000 clones in the sample; approximately 80% occur only once, and around 0.6% lies in the top ten. The TCR sequence derives from a man between 18 and 35 years old in good health. Some clones in this sample may be carry-over from other donors' samples. This rearrangement joins TRBV27 to TRBJ1-2; D not certain. Sequencing input: memory CD4+ T cells from PBMCs. The subset was: CD45RA-negative fraction. The CDR3 coding sequence is TGTGCCAGCAGGCCCCAGCCTGGTGCAGGCTACACCTTC. Translated, it gives CASRPQPGAGYTF.